The next 16 T cell receptor beta chains were all read from a single sample in a study of PD-1 blockade in classical Hodgkin lymphoma. Sequencing used immunoSEQ multiplex PCR; TCRdb keeps in-frame clones, though not all of them. The table lists roughly 41,000 clones, approximately 71% of them singletons, with about 2.7% in the top ten. Time point here: cycle 4 day 1 (C4D1), after five to seven weeks of nivolumab. Relapse after autologous stem cell transplantation occurred in every patient, and brentuximab vedotin exposure varied. The starting material was peripheral blood mononuclear cells (PBMCs), obtained before the fourth cycle of nivolumab. The origin of the receptors is a human donor with classical Hodgkin lymphoma.

V is TRBV5-4 and J is TRBJ1-2; D remains ambiguous. In germline, CDR1 is SGHNT, CDR2 YYREEE (reference sequence). The CDR3 contains 14 residues. The V end was cut by 1 base, the J end by 6 bases, with 13 bases between. The DNA for the CDR3 is TGTGCCAGCAGCTTGAACTGGGGTTCGCATGGCTACACCTTC. This encodes CASSLNWGSHGYTF.

The chain carries TRBV5-4 and TRBJ1-1; D gene ambiguous. V dropped 0 bases and J dropped 4 bases, with 7 bases sitting between them. The length of the CDR3 is 13 residues. Germline assignment: CDR1 SGHNT and CDR2 YYREEE (reference sequence). CDR3 sequence (DNA): TGTGCCAGCAGCTTGGACACCGGCACTGAAGCTTTCTTT. Translation gives CASSLDTGTEAFF.

The CDR3 here is CASSEGQYGYTF. The DNA for the CDR3 is TGTGCCAGCAGTGAGGGACAGTATGGCTACACCTTC. The gene calls are TRBV6-1 and TRBJ1-2, with TRBD1 matching 7 bases. The CDR3 covers 12 residues. The V segment lost 3 bases and the J segment 5 bases; nucleotides outside the gene matches: 0. Looked up from germline, CDR1 is MNHNS and CDR2 is SASEGT.

This clone was observed a few times. The chain uses TRBV7-6 and TRBJ2-1, with D possibly TRBD2 on 7 matching bases. CDR3 length: 15 amino acids. Germline-derived CDR1 and CDR2 are SGHVS and FNYEAQ. The V gene lost 0 bases and the J gene lost 6 bases, with 12 bases spanning the gap. CDR3 region: CASSLAGGPGNEQFF. The CDR3 DNA reads TGTGCCAGCAGCTTAGCGGGGGGGCCTGGCAATGAGCAGTTCTTC.

This clone was counted only a few times. DNA for the CDR3: TGTGCCTGGAGTGACACTTGGGTTGCCCTCCACTTT. As protein: CAWSDTWVALHF. This chain connects TRBV30 to TRBJ1-6; D call uncertain. The V gene lost 1 base and the J gene lost 14 bases, with 12 bases spanning the gap. CDR1 GTSNPN and CDR2 SVGIG come from the germline V gene (reference sequence). The CDR3 spans 12 residues.

This clone was detected a few times. The gene calls are TRBV10-3 and TRBJ2-2; 9 bases are a match to TRBD1. Germline V lookup: CDR1 ENHRY, CDR2 SYGVKD. V lost 4 bases to trimming and J lost 4 bases; unmatched junction nucleotides: 4. The CDR3 length is 15 residues. This chain's CDR3 is CAISVGQGGTGELFF. The CDR3 region has the DNA TGTGCCATCAGTGTGGGACAGGGTGGCACCGGGGAGCTGTTTTTT.

The chain has TRBV5-6 and TRBJ1-2, with TRBD1 matching over 10 bases. V was clipped by 5 bases and J by 6 bases; unmatched bases: 13. Looked up from germline, CDR1 is SGHDT and CDR2 is YYEEEE. The CDR3 has 16 amino acids. The CDR3 DNA sequence: TGTGCCAGCAGTTTAACCGGGACAGGGGATTCAGATGGCTACACCTTC. This gives the protein CASSLTGTGDSDGYTF.

This rearrangement joins TRBV11-2 to TRBJ1-4, with a possible D match to TRBD1 (5 bases). The CDR3 length is 13 residues. The V end was cut by 7 bases, the J end by 13 bases, with 19 bases between. Germline loops: CDR1 SGHAT, CDR2 FQNNGV. Here the CDR3 reads CASTRVRGLGLFF. The CDR3, as DNA: TGTGCCAGCACCCGAGTAAGGGGTTTAGGACTGTTTTTT.

J is TRBJ2-2 and V is TRBV5-1; 11 nucleotides align to TRBD2. The germline gives CDR1 SGHRS, CDR2 YFSETQ. The CDR3 is 17 residues long. The trim removed 4 bases at V and 5 bases at J, leaving 10 bases unmatched. CDR3 coding DNA: TGCGCCAGCAGCGAGTTGACTAGCGGGGTTGGGACCGGGGAGCTGTTTTTT. This sequence encodes CASSELTSGVGTGELFF.

V usage is TRBV15 and J usage is TRBJ1-5; D ambiguous. V was shortened by 0 bases and J by 5 bases, with 11 bases between the two germline ends. The CDR3 is 15 residues long. CDR1 and CDR2 (germline): LNHNV, YYDKDF (reference sequence). CDR3 sequence: CATSRDPRVHQPQHF. In DNA form, the CDR3 reads TGTGCCACCAGCAGAGATCCGAGGGTGCATCAGCCCCAGCATTTT.

This clone was seen only once. V and J are TRBV6-5 and TRBJ1-2; D may be TRBD1 (6 bases). The CDR3 loop spans 12 amino acids. The germline V gene has CDR1 MNHEY and CDR2 SVGAGI. In nucleotides, the CDR3 is TGTGCTTATGGGGGGCCTAACTATGGCTACACCTTC. Translating gives CAYGGPNYGYTF.

This clone came up a few times. V is TRBV7-8 and J is TRBJ1-1; the D gene is possibly TRBD1 (5 bases). V was pared by 2 bases and J by 6 bases, with 7 bases between. The germline V gene has CDR1 SGHVS and CDR2 FQNEAQ. This CDR3 region has 12 residues. Written as DNA, the CDR3 is TGTGCCAGCAGCTTATGGGGGTCTGAAGCTTTCTTT. It is translated as CASSLWGSEAFF.

This chain joins TRBV11-1 and TRBJ2-5; TRBD2 matches at 9 bases. V was pared by 1 base and J by 3 bases, with 12 bases of the junction left unmatched. Germline values: CDR1 SGHAT, CDR2 FQDESV (reference sequence). The CDR3 totals 18 residues. This CDR3 is CASSLGHESGGTEETQYF. The DNA of the CDR3 is TGTGCCAGCAGCTTAGGTCATGAGAGCGGGGGGACGGAAGAGACCCAGTACTTC.

The chain recombines TRBV5-1 with TRBJ2-3, with a weak D call TRBD2 (7 bases). Trimming removed 1 base from V and 2 bases from J, with 11 bases in between. The germline V gene encodes CDR1 SGHRS and CDR2 YFSETQ. This CDR3 has 15 amino acids. CDR3 nucleotides: TGCGCCAGCAGCTTGTTGGCGGGGGCCACAGATACGCAGTATTTT. Translated, it gives CASSLLAGATDTQYF.

This clone showed up just a few times. This chain joins TRBV19 and TRBJ1-1, with D unresolved. Trimming shortened V by 3 bases and J by 2 bases, and 10 bases separated the two germline ends. This CDR3 contains 14 residues. Germline CDR1 reads LNHDA; CDR2 reads SQIVND (reference sequence). CDR3 nucleotides: TGTGCCAGTAGTATCTCGGCCGATAACACTGAAGCTTTCTTT. Translated: CASSISADNTEAFF.

This clone was seen a handful of times. This chain links TRBV4-2 with TRBJ2-1; 13 positions agree with TRBD2. The germline V gene encodes CDR1 LGHNA and CDR2 YNFKEQ. Germline trimming cut 3 bases from V and 8 bases from J; bases unmatched to any gene: 10. This CDR3 region has 17 residues. CDR3 DNA: TGTGCCAGCAGCCAGATAACCGGGACTAGCGGGGAGGATGAGCAGTTCTTC. Translating gives CASSQITGTSGEDEQFF.